This entry features one T cell receptor beta chain sequence. The CDR3 is 13 amino acids. The germline V and J ends were trimmed by 4 bases and 5 bases, with 12 bases remaining between them. The germline V gene has CDR1 SGHNT and CDR2 YYREEE (reference sequence). This table comes from immunoSEQ multiplex PCR, and its TCRdb copy is limited to in-frame clones, with some not included. The sample gives 200,000 to 250,000 clones, less than 85% of which show up once; over 6% is in the top ten. The source of the sample is a study of blood T cell repertoires in COVID-19. This clonotype originated in a woman of 80 years or more with COVID-19, enrolled during active disease. This sequence joins TRBV5-4 and TRBJ1-2; D is possibly TRBD1 (5 bases). Sequencing used peripheral blood. CDR3 region: CASSLPGVYGYTF. The CDR3 DNA sequence: TGTGCCAGCAGCCTTCCGGGGGTGTATGGCTACACCTTC.